Presented here are 10 T cell receptor beta chains from one specimen sequenced in a study of regulatory T cells in long-lasting Graves disease. TCR beta libraries were built with iRepertoire HTBI primers and Arm-PCR of CDR3 regions. TCRdb itself ran the multiplex PCR reads through MiXCR, one entry per CDR3 protein. The sample records roughly 700,000 distinct CDR3 sequences, around 30% being singletons. Sample time point: persistent/refractory GD, antithyroid drugs over 5 years with positive TRAb. Scientists built the TCR library using RNA that was extracted from PBMCs. The material sequenced was peripheral blood mononuclear cells (PBMCs), taken when the disease was refractory, from a patient treated with antithyroid drugs. The receptors shown here come from a female donor with Graves disease.

This rearrangement joins TRBV6-5 to TRBJ1-4, with D hard to call. The CDR3 is 12 residues long. V was cut by 2 bases and J by 8 bases, with 6 bases left in between. Germline-derived CDR1 and CDR2 are MNHEY and SVGAGI. This chain's CDR3 is CASSYREEKLFF. DNA of the CDR3: TGTGCCAGCAGTTACCGGGAAGAAAAACTGTTTTTT.

The chain is built from TRBV28 and TRBJ1-5; D is possibly TRBD1 (5 bases). Germline loops: CDR1 MDHEN, CDR2 SYDVKM. The CDR3 sequence is 15 residues long. V dropped 6 bases and J dropped 2 bases, with 14 bases sitting between them. CDR3 nucleotide sequence: TGTGCCAGCAGCGTACGGGGGGGGGGCAATCAGCCCCAGCATTTT. It encodes CASSVRGGGNQPQHF.

In this sample, this clonotype turned up many times. The chain is built from TRBV7-9 and TRBJ2-7; 8 nucleotides line up with TRBD1. J lost 4 bases, V lost 6 bases, and 11 bases had no gene match. Germline CDR1 SEHNR, CDR2 FQNEAQ (reference sequence). The CDR3 totals 15 residues. The CDR3 loop reads CASSTQGARLYEQYF. For the CDR3, the DNA is TGTGCCAGCAGTACTCAGGGGGCCCGCCTATACGAGCAGTACTTC.

This clonotype appeared many times. V is TRBV7-8 and J is TRBJ1-2; D is unclear. Germline V CDR1 and CDR2: SGHVS, FQNEAQ. Trimming cost V 1 base and J 4 bases, with 7 bases left between them. The CDR3 runs to 13 residues. The CDR3 loop is CASSLDSIYGYTF. In nucleotides, the CDR3 is TGTGCCAGCAGCTTAGACAGTATCTATGGCTACACCTTC.

This sequence joins TRBV20-1 and TRBJ2-1, with 7 bases lining up with TRBD2. CDR1 and CDR2 (germline): DFQATT, SNEGSKA (reference sequence). The CDR3 extends over 15 amino acids. V lost 0 bases, J lost 4 bases, and 6 bases stayed unmatched. The CDR3 DNA sequence: TGCAGTGCTAGAGATCTAGCGGAGGTGTACAATGAGCAGTTCTTC. Translating it yields CSARDLAEVYNEQFF.

The V call is TRBV13, the J call TRBJ2-7; D unclear. Trimming took off 1 base at V and 0 bases at J, with 19 bases between the two ends. Germline CDR1 and CDR2: PRHDT and FYEKMQ (reference sequence). This CDR3 has 18 residues. CDR3: CASSLAPGWGTDSYEQYF. In nucleotides, the CDR3 is TGTGCCAGCAGCTTAGCCCCCGGGTGGGGTACTGACTCCTACGAGCAGTACTTC.

The chain links TRBV2 to TRBJ2-3; D is unclear. V gave up 6 bases and J gave up 5 bases, with 18 bases separating them. The CDR3 totals 15 residues. CDR1 and CDR2 from the germline V gene are SNHLY and FYNNEI. This CDR3 reads CASRTLDSLRDTQYF. The CDR3 nucleotides read TGTGCCAGCAGAACCTTAGACTCGCTGCGAGATACGCAGTATTTT.

This clonotype appeared a few times. The CDR3 region is CSAIGELAKNIQYF. CDR3 DNA sequence: TGCAGTGCTATCGGTGAATTAGCCAAAAACATTCAGTACTTC. The chain links TRBV20-1 to TRBJ2-4; D unclear. Germline V gene sequence: CDR1 DFQATT, CDR2 SNEGSKA (reference sequence). V was clipped by 4 bases and J by 0 bases, with 10 bases between them. The CDR3 spans 14 residues.

The chain recombines TRBV29-1 with TRBJ1-2; D remains unclear. Germline assignment: CDR1 SQVTM and CDR2 ANQGSEA. This CDR3 spans 11 amino acids. Trimming cost V 3 bases and J 1 base, with 3 bases left between them. CDR3 in DNA: TGCAGCGTTGATAATAACTATGGCTACACCTTC. It is translated as CSVDNNYGYTF.

This chain links TRBV12-3 or TRBV12-4 with TRBJ2-6; D gene uncertain. V lost 4 bases and J lost 4, with 14 bases in between. CDR3 length: 16 amino acids. The CDR3 bases are TGTGCCAGCAGTTACTCGGGTGTCTCAGGGGCCAACGTCCTGACTTTC. This sequence encodes CASSYSGVSGANVLTF.